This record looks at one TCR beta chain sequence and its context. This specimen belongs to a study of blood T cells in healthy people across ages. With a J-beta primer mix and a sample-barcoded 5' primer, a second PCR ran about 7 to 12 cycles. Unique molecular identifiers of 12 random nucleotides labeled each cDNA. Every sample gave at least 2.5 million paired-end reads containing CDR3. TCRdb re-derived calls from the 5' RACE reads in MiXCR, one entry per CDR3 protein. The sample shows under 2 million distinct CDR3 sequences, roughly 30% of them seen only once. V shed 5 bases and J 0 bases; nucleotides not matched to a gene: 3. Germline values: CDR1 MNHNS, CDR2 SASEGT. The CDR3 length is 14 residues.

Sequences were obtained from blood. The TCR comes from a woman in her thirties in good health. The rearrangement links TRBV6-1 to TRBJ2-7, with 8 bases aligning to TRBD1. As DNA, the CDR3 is TGTGCCAGCAGTCAGGGGGCGTACTCCTACGAGCAGTACTTC. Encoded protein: CASSQGAYSYEQYF.